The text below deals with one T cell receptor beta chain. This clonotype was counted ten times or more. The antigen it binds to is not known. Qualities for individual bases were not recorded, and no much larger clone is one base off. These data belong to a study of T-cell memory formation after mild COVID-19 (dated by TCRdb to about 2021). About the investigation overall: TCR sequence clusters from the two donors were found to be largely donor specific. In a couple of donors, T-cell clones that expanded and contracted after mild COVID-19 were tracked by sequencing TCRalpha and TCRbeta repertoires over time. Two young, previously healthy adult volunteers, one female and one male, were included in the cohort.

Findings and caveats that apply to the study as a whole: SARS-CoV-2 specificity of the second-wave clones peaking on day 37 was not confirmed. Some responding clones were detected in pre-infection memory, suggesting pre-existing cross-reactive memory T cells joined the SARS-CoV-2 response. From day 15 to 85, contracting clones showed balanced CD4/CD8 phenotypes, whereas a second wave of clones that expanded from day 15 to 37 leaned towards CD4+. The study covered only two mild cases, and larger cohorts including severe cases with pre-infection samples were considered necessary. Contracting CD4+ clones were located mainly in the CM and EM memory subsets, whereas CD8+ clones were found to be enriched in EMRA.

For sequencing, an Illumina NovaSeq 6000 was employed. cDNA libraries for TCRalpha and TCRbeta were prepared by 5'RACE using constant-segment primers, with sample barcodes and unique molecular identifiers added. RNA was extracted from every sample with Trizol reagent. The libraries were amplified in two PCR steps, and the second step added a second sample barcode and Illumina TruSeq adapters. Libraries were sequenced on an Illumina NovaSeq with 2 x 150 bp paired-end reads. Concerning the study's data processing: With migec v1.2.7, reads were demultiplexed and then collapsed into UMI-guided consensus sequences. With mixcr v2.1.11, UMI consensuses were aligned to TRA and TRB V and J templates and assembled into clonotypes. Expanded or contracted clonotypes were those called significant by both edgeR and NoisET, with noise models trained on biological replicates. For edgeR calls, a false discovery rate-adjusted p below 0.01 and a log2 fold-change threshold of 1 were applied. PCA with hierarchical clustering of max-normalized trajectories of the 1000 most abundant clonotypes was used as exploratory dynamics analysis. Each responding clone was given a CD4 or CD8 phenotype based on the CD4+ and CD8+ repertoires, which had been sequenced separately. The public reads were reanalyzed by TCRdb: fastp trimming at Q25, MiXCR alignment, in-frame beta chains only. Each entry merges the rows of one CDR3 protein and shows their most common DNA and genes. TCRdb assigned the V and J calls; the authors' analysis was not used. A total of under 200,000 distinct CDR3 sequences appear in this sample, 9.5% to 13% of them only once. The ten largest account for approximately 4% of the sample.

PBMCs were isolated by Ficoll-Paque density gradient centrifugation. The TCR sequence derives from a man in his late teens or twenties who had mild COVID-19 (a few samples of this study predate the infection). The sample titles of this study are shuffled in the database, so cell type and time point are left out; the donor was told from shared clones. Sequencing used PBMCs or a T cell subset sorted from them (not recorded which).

The nucleotide sequence reads as follows: TGCAGCGTTGCGCCTAGCGGGGGGACCACAGATACGCAGTATTTT. Translated, it reads CSVAPSGGTTDTQYF. This sequence uses TRBV29-1 and TRBJ2-3; TRBD2 lines up with 11 middle nucleotides. Reading from cysteine to phenylalanine, the CDR3 counts 15 amino acids. The sequence is cut down to CDR3 DNA, 45 bases in frame from base 1. The germline V gene gives CDR1 as SQVTM and CDR2 as ANQGSEA. Relative to germline, V is missing 4 bases and J is missing 2 bases, with 5 bases of the junction outside any gene match.